This T cell receptor beta chain was identified in a study of graft-versus-host responses after intestinal transplantation. V lost 3 bases to trimming and J lost 4 bases, with 19 bases between them. Looked up from germline, CDR1 is SGDLS and CDR2 is YYNGEE. The CDR3 extends over 16 amino acids. The repertoire was sequenced with immunoSEQ multiplex PCR; TCRdb's copy has only in-frame clones and lacks some. The table lists 40,000 or so clones, roughly four fifths of them singletons. This sequence originates from a human patient who received an intestinal transplant, so some T cells may come from the graft donor. This sequence joins TRBV9 and TRBJ1-2, with TRBD1 as a possible D gene (5 bases). Specimen: PBMCs, collected 1,000 to 1,300 days after transplant. For the CDR3, the DNA is TGTGCCAGCAGCGACCACAGGAATGGGGGGATCTATGGCTACACCTTC. Protein sequence: CASSDHRNGGIYGYTF.